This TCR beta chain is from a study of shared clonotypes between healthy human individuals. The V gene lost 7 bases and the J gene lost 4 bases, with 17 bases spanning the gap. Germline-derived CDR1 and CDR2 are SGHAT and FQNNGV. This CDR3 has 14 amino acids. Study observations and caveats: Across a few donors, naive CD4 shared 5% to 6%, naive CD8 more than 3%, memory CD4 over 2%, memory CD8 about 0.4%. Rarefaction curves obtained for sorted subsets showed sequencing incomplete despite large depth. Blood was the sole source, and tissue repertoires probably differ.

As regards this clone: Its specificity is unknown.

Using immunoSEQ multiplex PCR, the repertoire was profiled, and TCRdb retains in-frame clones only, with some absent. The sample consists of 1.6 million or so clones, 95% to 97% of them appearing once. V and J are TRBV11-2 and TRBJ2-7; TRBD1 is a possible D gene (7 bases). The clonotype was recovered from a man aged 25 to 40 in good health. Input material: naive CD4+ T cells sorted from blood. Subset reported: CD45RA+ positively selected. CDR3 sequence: CASNPFRGRYEQYF. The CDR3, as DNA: TGTGCCAGCAACCCATTCAGGGGGAGGTACGAGCAGTACTTC.